Sequencing of this T cell receptor (beta chain) was carried out in a study of vaccination and CD4 T cells after COVID-19. At the level of the study: The authors used overlapping spike peptides from SARS-CoV-2, HCoV-NL63, HCoV-OC43 and HCoV-229E to stimulate cells.

For this clonotype: Its matching antigen is unknown.

Germline V gene lookup returns CDR1 MGHRA and CDR2 YSYEKL. CDR3 length: 15 amino acids. Trimming took 5 bases from V and 4 from J, leaving 17 bases between them. Sequencing of cultured CD4+ T cell DNA used the Oncomine TCR Beta short-read assay. From CD4+ T cells that had been cultured, genomic DNA was extracted. TCRdb used MiXCR to reprocess the PCR reads, holding one entry per CDR3 protein. The data contain around 19,000 distinct CDR3 sequences, around three quarters of them singletons. The treatment: approximately 11-day PBMC culture with coronavirus spike peptide pools or control peptides (ViraFEST assay). ViraFEST grew antigen-specific T cells using peptide pools, then sequenced TCRs. Whole-study findings and limits: Going from approximately 21 to 40, median SARS-CoV-2-reactive clonotypes did not rise significantly.

The clonotype originates from a human donor who had recovered from COVID-19. Input material: CD4+ T cells from blood, cultured in vitro. The rearrangement joins TRBV4-1 to TRBJ1-2; no clear D gene. The CDR3 here is CASSVLQFGSYGYTF. Written as DNA, the CDR3 is TGCGCCAGCAGCGTCCTCCAGTTTGGCTCCTATGGCTACACCTTC.